Each of the 27 T cell receptor beta chains below was sequenced from the same sample in a study of blood T cells in healthy people across ages. For the second PCR, which ran for roughly 6 to 11 cycles, a sample-barcoded 5' primer and a J-beta primer mix were used. TCRdb reprocessed the 5' RACE reads with MiXCR, giving one entry per CDR3 protein. The table has approximately 2,000,000 distinct CDR3 sequences, roughly two fifths seen once. Sequenced material: blood. The source is a human donor in good health.

This clonotype appeared a few times. The chain joins TRBV7-2 to TRBJ2-3; D is undetermined. Per germline, CDR1 SGHTA and CDR2 FQGNSA. V lost 5 bases to trimming and J lost 6 bases, with 18 bases between them. CDR3 size: 15 residues. Here the CDR3 DNA reads TGTGCCAGCAGCCCACACCTAGGTGGCGCGGATACGCAGTATTTT. Residues: CASSPHLGGADTQYF.

This rearrangement joins TRBV12-5 to TRBJ2-1; tentatively, D is TRBD2 (6 bases). V was shortened by 0 bases and J by 5 bases, with 17 bases between the two germline ends. From germline, CDR1 is LGHNT and CDR2 FRNRAP. The CDR3 totals 17 residues. CDR3 region: CASGLVLDGGPDNEQFF. The CDR3 bases are TGTGCTAGTGGTTTGGTACTCGACGGGGGACCCGACAATGAGCAGTTCTTC.

This clonotype appeared a few times. This rearrangement joins TRBV11-3 to TRBJ2-1, with TRBD2 as a possible D gene (5 bases). Germline CDR1 and CDR2: SGHNT and YENEEA. The CDR3 contains 15 residues. Trimming shortened V by 4 bases and J by 7 bases, and 17 bases separated the two germline ends. The CDR3 region has the DNA TGTGCCAGCAGCTCCAAGGCGCCCCCGGGGAATGAGCAGTTCTTC. It yields the protein CASSSKAPPGNEQFF.

The chain recombines TRBV24-1 with TRBJ2-5, with D perhaps TRBD2 (6 bases). The CDR3 has 13 residues. Per the germline V gene, CDR1 is KGHDR and CDR2 is SFDVKD. The V end was cut by 8 bases, the J end by 11 bases, with 20 bases between. The CDR3 loop is CATNGTEQCGQYF. The CDR3, as DNA: TGTGCCACCAACGGGACTGAACAATGCGGGCAGTACTTC.

This clonotype came up a few times. This CDR3 reads CASSRDRGISEQYF. The CDR3, as DNA: TGTGCCAGCAGCCGAGACAGGGGTATCTCCGAGCAGTACTTC. This chain joins TRBV7-2 and TRBJ2-7; 8 nucleotides line up with TRBD1. The CDR3 spans 14 residues. Per germline, CDR1 SGHTA and CDR2 FQGNSA. Trimming cost V 5 bases and J 6 bases; bases outside gene matches: 9.

As to this clonotype: Relative to the germline gene, one junction end is altered; a read error may explain this. This chain joins TRBV6-1 and TRBJ2-7; D may correspond to TRBD1 or TRBD2 (5 bases each). The germline gives CDR1 MNHNS, CDR2 SASEGT. CDR3 length: 15 residues. CDR3 sequence (DNA): TGTGCCAGCAGTGAAGGGGGTTGGGGGTCCTCCGAGCAGTACTTC. This encodes CASSEGGWGSSEQYF.

The V gene is TRBV7-9, the J gene TRBJ1-1; 7 positions agree with TRBD1. From germline, CDR1 is SEHNR and CDR2 FQNEAQ (reference sequence). This CDR3 region has 15 residues. The V gene end was trimmed by 4 bases and the J gene end by 1 base; junction bases not matched to a gene: 6. This CDR3 is CASSSRQGKNTEAFF. The CDR3 region has the DNA TGTGCCAGCAGCTCTCGACAGGGTAAGAACACTGAAGCTTTCTTT.

The rearrangement joins TRBV5-5 to TRBJ1-2; D is uncertain. Germline lookup yields CDR1 SGHKS and CDR2 YYEKEE (reference sequence). This CDR3 has 17 amino acids. Trimming removed 4 bases at V and 4 bases at J, with 23 bases between. The CDR3 loop reads CASSPWSYGDISYGYTF. CDR3 DNA sequence: TGTGCCAGCAGCCCGTGGTCTTACGGAGATATAAGCTATGGCTACACCTTC. Based on the CDR3 plus reference TRBV5-5 and TRBJ1-2, the full variable domain is DAGVTQSPTHLIKTRGQQVTLRCSPISGHKSVSWYQQVLGQGPQFIFQYYEKEERGRGNFPDRFSARQFPNYSSELNVNALLLGDSALYLCASSPWSYGDISYGYTFGSGTRLTVV.

J is TRBJ2-7 and V is TRBV29-1; 7 bases agree with TRBD1. Germline V gene lookup returns CDR1 SQVTM and CDR2 ANQGSEA. The CDR3 length is 19 residues. Losses at the gene ends were 0 bases for V and 3 bases for J; bases not matched to a gene: 20. The CDR3 loop reads CSVEDLLFCPQGQFYEQYF. In DNA form, the CDR3 reads TGCAGCGTTGAAGATCTTCTGTTTTGCCCCCAGGGACAGTTCTACGAGCAGTACTTC.

This clonotype occurred a few times. The rearrangement joins TRBV6-1 to TRBJ2-7; D gene uncertain. The CDR3 consists of 13 residues. V was trimmed by 4 bases and J by 3 bases, leaving 10 bases between them. Germline CDR1 and CDR2: MNHNS and SASEGT. The CDR3: CASSGQPNYEQYF. CDR3 sequence (DNA): TGTGCCAGCAGTGGACAACCAAACTACGAGCAGTACTTC.

The chain uses TRBV11-1 and TRBJ2-3; unclear D gene. In germline, CDR1 is SGHAT, CDR2 FQDESV (reference sequence). The CDR3 spans 13 residues. With 5 bases removed from V and 2 bases from J, the gap between germline ends came to 8 bases. CDR3 bases: TGTGCCAGCAGCCCAACAGCCACAGATACGCAGTATTTT. This codes for CASSPTATDTQYF.

The gene calls are TRBV2 and TRBJ1-2; tentative D call: TRBD1 (5 bases). Trimming left V 3 bases short and J 2 bases short, with 13 bases between. The germline gives CDR1 SNHLY, CDR2 FYNNEI. The CDR3 loop spans 15 amino acids. The CDR3 nucleotides are TGTGCCAGCAGTGATACAGGAGCCTGGAACTATGGCTACACCTTC. Its protein is CASSDTGAWNYGYTF. The full variable domain, in which reference TRBV2 and TRBJ1-2 provide the parts outside the CDR3, is EPEVTQTPSHQVTQMGQEVILRCVPISNHLYFYWYRQILGQKVEFLVSFYNNEISEKSEIFDDQFSVERPDGSNFTLKIRSTKLEDSAMYFCASSDTGAWNYGYTFGSGTRLTVV.

This rearrangement joins TRBV25-1 to TRBJ2-1; D tentatively reads TRBD1 or TRBD2 (5 bases each). The V end lost 6 bases, the J end lost 8 bases, and 20 bases lay between the germline ends. The germline gives CDR1 MGHDK, CDR2 SYGVNS. This CDR3 comprises 15 residues. The CDR3 nucleotides read TGTGCCAGCAGCTCCAAAGGGGAGTGGGTCCATGAGCAGTTCTTC. Its translation is CASSSKGEWVHEQFF.

The chain employs TRBV10-3 and TRBJ2-1, with D maybe TRBD1 (5 bases). V dropped 1 base and J dropped 8 bases, with 12 bases sitting between them. The CDR3 covers 14 residues. From germline, CDR1 is ENHRY and CDR2 SYGVKD. DNA for the CDR3: TGTGCCATCAGTGAGTTGACAGAAAGCTATGAGCAGTTCTTC. This translates into CAISELTESYEQFF.

V and J are TRBV25-1 and TRBJ1-2; D remains ambiguous. The CDR3 spans 13 residues. The ends were cut back, 4 bases at V and 5 bases at J, with 11 bases in the middle. Germline loops: CDR1 MGHDK, CDR2 SYGVNS. CDR3 in amino acids: CASSGRERYGYTF. CDR3 nucleotides: TGTGCCAGCAGTGGTAGGGAGCGGTATGGCTACACCTTC.

The CDR3 nucleotides are TGTGCCAGCAGGGGACAGGAGGGTCAGCCCCAGCATTTT. This gives the protein CASRGQEGQPQHF. The rearrangement uses TRBV12-3 or TRBV12-4 and TRBJ1-5; TRBD1 matches 8 bases. The CDR3 spans 13 residues. V shed 6 bases and J 6 bases; nucleotides not matched to a gene: 4.

This clonotype was seen a handful of times. This rearrangement joins TRBV7-2 to TRBJ2-3, with D possibly being TRBD1 (6 bases). The ends were cut back, 3 bases at V and 0 bases at J, with 13 bases in the middle. This CDR3 spans 16 amino acids. Looked up from germline, CDR1 is SGHTA and CDR2 is FQGNSA. CDR3 sequence: CASSFGGQPSTDTQYF. Written as DNA, the CDR3 is TGTGCCAGCAGCTTTGGCGGACAGCCTAGCACAGATACGCAGTATTTT. The full variable domain, completed using reference TRBV7-2 and TRBJ2-3, is GAGVSQSPSNKVTEKGKDVELRCDPISGHTALYWYRQSLGQGLEFLIYFQGNSAPDKSGLPSDRFSAERTGGSVSTLTIQRTQQEDSAVYLCASSFGGQPSTDTQYFGPGTRLTVL.

V is TRBV9 and J is TRBJ2-4; D is unresolved. The J call may be faulty, since TRBJ2-7 better matches the DNA end. Germline V gene lookup returns CDR1 SGDLS and CDR2 YYNGEE. CDR3 size: 14 residues. The CDR3 nucleotides read TGTGCCAGCAGCGTAGATCCAACCTCCAGCGAGCAGTACTTC. Translated: CASSVDPTSSEQYF.

Of note for this clonotype: A much more abundant neighbour one base away suggests this may be a read error. The V gene is TRBV4-1, the J gene TRBJ2-7, with no clear D. Germline-derived CDR1 and CDR2 are MGHRA and YSYEKL. The CDR3 runs to 14 residues. Trimming removed 1 base at V and 2 bases at J, with 9 bases between. The CDR3 sequence is CASSQVHSTYEQYV. Here the CDR3 DNA reads TGCGCCAGCAGCCAAGTGCACTCGACCTACGAGCAGTACGTC.

The chain uses TRBV29-1 and TRBJ1-2, with 8 bases identical to TRBD1. This CDR3 has 10 residues. Germline CDR1 and CDR2: SQVTM and ANQGSEA. The V gene end was trimmed by 7 bases and the J gene end by 10 bases; junction bases not matched to a gene: 5. This CDR3 is CSAWDRTYTF. In nucleotides, the CDR3 is TGCAGCGCCTGGGACAGGACCTACACCTTC.

This clonotype turned up a few times. V and J are TRBV25-1 and TRBJ1-4; D gene unclear. Per the germline V gene, CDR1 is MGHDK and CDR2 is SYGVNS. The CDR3 length is 13 residues. V was shortened by 5 bases and J by 8 bases, with 12 bases between the two germline ends. CDR3 DNA: TGTGCCAGCAGTCCCGAGGAGGGAGAAAAACTGTTTTTT. Residues: CASSPEEGEKLFF.

This clonotype was recorded a few times. The chain carries TRBV4-2 and TRBJ1-6, with 9 bases identical to TRBD1. CDR1 LGHNA and CDR2 YNFKEQ come from the germline V gene. The CDR3 totals 14 residues. J gave up 10 bases and V 4 bases, and 5 bases lay outside the gene matches. The CDR3 sequence is CASSPRDRASPLHF. CDR3 DNA: TGTGCCAGCAGCCCCCGGGACAGGGCCTCACCCCTCCACTTT.

This clonotype was observed a single time. The V call is TRBV7-2, the J call TRBJ1-1; no definite D call. Trimming removed 5 bases from V and 11 bases from J, with 18 bases in between. Germline CDR1 SGHTA, CDR2 FQGNSA. The CDR3 covers 13 residues. In DNA form, the CDR3 reads TGTGCCAGCAGCATTGCTATGAGCAGGATCGCTTTCTTT. Its protein is CASSIAMSRIAFF.

V usage is TRBV29-1 and J usage is TRBJ2-3; 8 bases line up with TRBD1. The length of the CDR3 is 13 residues. Germline assignment: CDR1 SQVTM and CDR2 ANQGSEA. Trimming took 5 bases from V and 2 from J; bases not matched to a gene: 3. In nucleotides, the CDR3 is TGCAGCGTTCGACAGGGGTTCACAGATACGCAGTATTTT. Its translation: CSVRQGFTDTQYF.

Only one count was recorded for this clonotype. A junction end diverges from the germline sequence, so it may reflect a read error. The chain couples TRBV12-3 or TRBV12-4 to TRBJ2-3; D ambiguous. This CDR3 comprises 14 residues. The CDR3 here is CASSLWQITDAQYF. Written as DNA, the CDR3 is TGTGCCAGCAGTTTATGGCAGATCACAGATGCGCAGTATTTT.

V is TRBV7-9 and J is TRBJ2-1; D is ambiguous. CDR1 and CDR2 from the germline V gene are SEHNR and FQNEAQ (reference sequence). Trimming took off 4 bases at V and 5 bases at J, with 21 bases between the two ends. The CDR3 sequence is 17 residues long. The CDR3 coding sequence is TGTGCCAGCAGCTCGAATTCCGCGGACCGACCTGACAATGAGCAGTTCTTC. This encodes CASSSNSADRPDNEQFF.

The V and J genes are TRBV15 and TRBJ2-7; 7 bases agree with TRBD2. Germline CDR1 is LNHNV and CDR2 is YYDKDF (reference sequence). V gave up 0 bases and J gave up 4 bases; unmatched junction bases: 3. This CDR3 contains 14 residues. The CDR3 region has the DNA TGTGCCACCAGCAGAGAGGGGGGGGGATACGAGCAGTACTTC. This gives the protein CATSREGGGYEQYF.